This is a list of T cell receptor beta chains from one sample in a study of blood T cell repertoires in COVID-19. Some clones are missing from TCRdb's copy, which holds only in-frame ones; the method was immunoSEQ multiplex PCR. The sample carries 30,000 to 40,000 clones, around four fifths recorded once. Input material: peripheral blood. These receptors were collected from a man aged 50 to 60 with active COVID-19. Both conserved end residues are part of each CDR3. Each record gives: V gene, D gene, clone size, J gene, CDR3 protein, CDR3 DNA. The D gene is left open where the match is weak. Only some rows state a clone size, as once, few, many or a class for expanded clones.

V: TRBV27
D: .
size: .
J: TRBJ1-2
CDR3: CASSSVLRGYGYTF
DNA: TGTGCCAGCAGTTCCGTATTGAGAGGCTATGGCTACACCTTC

V: TRBV6-5
D: TRBD2
size: .
J: TRBJ2-7
CDR3: CASSVAGGIYEQYF
DNA: TGTGCCAGCAGCGTAGCGGGGGGTATTTACGAGCAGTACTTC

V: TRBV19
D: TRBD1
size: .
J: TRBJ2-3
CDR3: CASRLQGARTDTQYF
DNA: TGTGCCAGTAGGTTGCAGGGGGCGCGTACAGATACGCAGTATTTT

V: TRBV6-5
D: .
size: .
J: TRBJ2-3
CDR3: CAVKGVAGGTDTQYF
DNA: TGTGCCGTAAAAGGGGTGGCAGGGGGCACAGATACGCAGTATTTT

V: TRBV5-1
D: .
size: .
J: TRBJ1-5
CDR3: CASSLSWNQPQHF
DNA: TGCGCCAGCAGCTTGAGCTGGAATCAGCCCCAGCATTTT

V: TRBV7-6
D: TRBD2
size: .
J: TRBJ2-3
CDR3: CASSSRTSGGDTQYF
DNA: TGTGCCAGCAGCTCTAGGACTAGCGGGGGGGATACGCAGTATTTT

V: TRBV5-5
D: TRBD1
size: .
J: TRBJ1-1
CDR3: CASSLAGVGQARRNTEAFF
DNA: TGTGCCAGCAGCTTGGCCGGGGTGGGACAGGCAAGGCGGAACACTGAAGCTTTCTTT

V: TRBV7-6
D: TRBD1
size: .
J: TRBJ2-3
CDR3: CASSYGQGGTDTQYF
DNA: TGTGCCAGCAGCTACGGACAGGGGGGCACAGATACGCAGTATTTT

V: TRBV18
D: .
size: .
J: TRBJ1-1
CDR3: CASSRGAGLNTEAFF
DNA: TGTGCCAGCTCACGTGGGGCCGGATTGAACACTGAAGCTTTCTTT

V: TRBV7-2
D: .
size: .
J: TRBJ1-4
CDR3: CASSPRVQKDEKLFF
DNA: TGTGCCAGCAGCCCTCGGGTGCAGAAAGATGAAAAACTGTTTTTT

V: TRBV7-9
D: TRBD1
size: .
J: TRBJ2-1
CDR3: CASSLTATGGTYNEQFF
DNA: TGTGCCAGCAGCTTAACCGCCACAGGGGGCACCTACAATGAGCAGTTCTTC

V: TRBV5-4
D: TRBD2
size: .
J: TRBJ2-5
CDR3: CASSLVGGGKETQYF
DNA: TGTGCCAGCAGCTTGGTGGGCGGGGGAAAGGAGACCCAGTACTTC

V: TRBV6-2/TRBV6-3
D: .
size: .
J: TRBJ2-7
CDR3: CASSYYPVPYEQYF
DNA: TGTGCCAGCAGTTACTATCCGGTCCCCTACGAGCAGTACTTC

V: TRBV2
D: .
size: few
J: TRBJ2-3
CDR3: CASRRQARAGADTQYF
DNA: TGTGCCAGCAGAAGGCAGGCCAGGGCAGGGGCAGATACGCAGTATTTT

V: TRBV27
D: TRBD1
size: .
J: TRBJ1-6
CDR3: CAISRDRDNSPLHF
DNA: TGTGCCATCAGCCGGGACAGGGATAATTCACCCCTCCACTTT

V: TRBV28
D: TRBD1
size: .
J: TRBJ1-2
CDR3: CASSLGTGVYGYTF
DNA: TGTGCCAGCAGTTTAGGGACAGGGGTCTATGGCTACACCTTC

V: TRBV19
D: TRBD1
size: once
J: TRBJ1-1
CDR3: CASSIVGQGVTEAFF
DNA: TGTGCCAGTAGTATAGTAGGGCAGGGGGTCACTGAAGCTTTCTTT

V: TRBV11-2
D: .
size: few
J: TRBJ2-1
CDR3: CASSLGQYNEQFF
DNA: TGTGCCAGCAGCTTAGGACAATACAATGAGCAGTTCTTC

V: TRBV4-3
D: TRBD1
size: few
J: TRBJ1-5
CDR3: CASSQVWGTVQPQHF
DNA: TGCGCCAGCAGCCAAGTTTGGGGGACAGTTCAGCCCCAGCATTTT

V: TRBV27
D: .
size: .
J: TRBJ1-5
CDR3: CASSFLGDNQPQHF
DNA: TGTGCCAGCAGTTTTCTAGGGGACAATCAGCCCCAGCATTTT

V: TRBV6-5
D: TRBD1
size: .
J: TRBJ1-5
CDR3: CASSRQGNQPQHF
DNA: TGTGCCAGCAGTAGACAGGGGAATCAGCCCCAGCATTTT

V: TRBV2
D: TRBD1
size: .
J: TRBJ1-1
CDR3: CASRQGDTEAFF
DNA: TGTGCCAGTCGACAGGGAGACACTGAAGCTTTCTTT